The clone carrying this T cell receptor beta chain was picked up a small number of times. Its target is not known. Each donor was nominally healthy when sampled (though unrecorded immune exposures were likely). The data were obtained in a study of cytomegalovirus exposure and HLA in healthy donors. CDR1 is MNHEY and CDR2 is SMNVEV in the germline V gene (reference sequence). Trimming cost V 1 base and J 0 bases, with 10 bases left between them. The CDR3 is 15 amino acids. General observations from the study: TCR beta chains numbering more than 150 were designated cytomegalovirus-associated. Some V segments, including TRBV6-2 and TRBV6-3, were excluded as indistinguishable.

The PCR used 60 Vbeta and 13 Jbeta primers. Measured with immunoSEQ multiplex PCR; TCRdb has only the in-frame clones, and not every one. The sample lists about 160,000 clones, approximately 80% occurring once. The chain joins TRBV27 to TRBJ2-7; D is perhaps TRBD1 (6 bases). The sample consisted of PBMCs. The receptor was isolated from a man aged 50 or older in good health and CMV-seropositive. CDR3 region: CASSLYLDSSYEQYF. DNA for the CDR3: TGTGCCAGCAGTTTATATTTGGACAGCTCCTACGAGCAGTACTTC.